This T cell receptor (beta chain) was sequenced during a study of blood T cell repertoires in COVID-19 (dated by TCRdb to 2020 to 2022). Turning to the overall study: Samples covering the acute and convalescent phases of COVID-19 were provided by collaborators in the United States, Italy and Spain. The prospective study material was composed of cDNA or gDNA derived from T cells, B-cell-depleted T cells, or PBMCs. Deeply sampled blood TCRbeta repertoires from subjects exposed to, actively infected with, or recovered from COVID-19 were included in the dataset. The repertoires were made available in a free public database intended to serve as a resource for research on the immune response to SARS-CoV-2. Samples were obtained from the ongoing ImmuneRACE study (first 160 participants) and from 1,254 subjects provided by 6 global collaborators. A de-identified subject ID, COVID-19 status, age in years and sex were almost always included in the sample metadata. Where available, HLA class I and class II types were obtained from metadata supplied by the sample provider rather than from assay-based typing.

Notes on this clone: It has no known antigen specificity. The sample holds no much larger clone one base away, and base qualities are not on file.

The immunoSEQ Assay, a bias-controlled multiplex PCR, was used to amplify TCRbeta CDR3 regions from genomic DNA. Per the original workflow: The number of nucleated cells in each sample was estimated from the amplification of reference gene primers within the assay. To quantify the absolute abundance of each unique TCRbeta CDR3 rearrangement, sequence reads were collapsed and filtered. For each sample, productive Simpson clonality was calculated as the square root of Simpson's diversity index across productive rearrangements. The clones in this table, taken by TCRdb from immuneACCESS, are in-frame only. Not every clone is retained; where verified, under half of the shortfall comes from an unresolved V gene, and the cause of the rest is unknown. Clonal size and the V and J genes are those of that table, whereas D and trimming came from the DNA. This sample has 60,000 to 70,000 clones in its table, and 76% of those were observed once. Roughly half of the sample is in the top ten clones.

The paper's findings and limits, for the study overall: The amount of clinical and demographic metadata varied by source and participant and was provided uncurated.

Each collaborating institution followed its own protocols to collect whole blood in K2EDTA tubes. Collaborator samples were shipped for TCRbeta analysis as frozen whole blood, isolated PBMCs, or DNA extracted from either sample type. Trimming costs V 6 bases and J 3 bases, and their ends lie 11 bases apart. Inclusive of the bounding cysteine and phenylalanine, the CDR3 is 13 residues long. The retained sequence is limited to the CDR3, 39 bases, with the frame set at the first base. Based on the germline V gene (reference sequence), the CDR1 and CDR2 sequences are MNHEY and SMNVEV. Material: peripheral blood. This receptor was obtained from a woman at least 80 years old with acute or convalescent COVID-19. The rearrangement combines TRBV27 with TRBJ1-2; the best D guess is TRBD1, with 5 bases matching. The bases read TGTGCCAGCAGGGGCAGGGCTGACTATGGCTACACCTTC. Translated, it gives CASRGRADYGYTF.